This T cell receptor beta chain was recovered during a study of blood T cells in healthy people across ages. General study results and limits: TCR beta diversity per million T cells fell roughly linearly with age.

CDR1 and CDR2 from the germline V gene are PRHDT and FYEKMQ (reference sequence). The CDR3 covers 14 residues. The authors ran a second PCR of about 6 to 12 cycles using a sample-barcoded 5' primer and a J-beta primer mix. Each cDNA molecule carried a tag from a template-switch adaptor that contained 12 random nucleotides. TCRdb passed the 5' RACE reads through MiXCR, listing each CDR3 protein once. The data show around 1,000,000 distinct CDR3 sequences, approximately 38% seen once. For this clonotype: As yet, its antigen is unknown.

The V gene is TRBV13, the J gene TRBJ2-7, with D possibly being TRBD1 (6 bases). TRBJ2-5 matches the DNA end more closely, so the J call is doubtful. Sequenced material: blood. The receptor was isolated from a young man in good health. CDR3: CASSLAQGLETQYF. DNA for the CDR3: TGTGCCAGCAGCTTAGCCCAGGGGCTAGAGACCCAGTACTTC.